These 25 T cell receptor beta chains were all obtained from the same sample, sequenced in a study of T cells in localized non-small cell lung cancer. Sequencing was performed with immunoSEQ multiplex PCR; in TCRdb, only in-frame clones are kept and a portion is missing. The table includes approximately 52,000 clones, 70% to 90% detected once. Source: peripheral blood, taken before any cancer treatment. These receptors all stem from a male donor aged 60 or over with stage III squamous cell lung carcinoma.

CDR3 sequence: CASSLAQQGKNIQYF. CDR3 nucleotides: TGCGCCAGCAGCTTGGCCCAACAGGGAAAAAACATTCAGTACTTC. This sequence joins TRBV5-1 and TRBJ2-4; TRBD1 is a possible D gene (6 bases). The V end was cut by 0 bases, the J end by 4 bases, with 11 bases between. The CDR3 is made up of 15 amino acids. Germline CDR1 SGHRS, CDR2 YFSETQ.

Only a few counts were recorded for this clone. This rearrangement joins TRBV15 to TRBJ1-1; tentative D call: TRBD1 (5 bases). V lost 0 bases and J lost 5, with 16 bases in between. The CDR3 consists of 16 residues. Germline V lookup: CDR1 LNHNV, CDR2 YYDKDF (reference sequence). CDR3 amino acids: CATSRDGGVRRTEAFF. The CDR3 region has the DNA TGTGCCACCAGCAGAGATGGGGGGGTTCGTAGAACTGAAGCTTTCTTT.

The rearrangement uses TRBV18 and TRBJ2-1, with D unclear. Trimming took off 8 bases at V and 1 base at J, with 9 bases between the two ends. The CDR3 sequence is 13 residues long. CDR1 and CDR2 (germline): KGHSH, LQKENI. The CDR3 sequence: CASAVYSYNEQFF. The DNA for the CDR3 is TGTGCCAGCGCGGTTTATTCCTACAATGAGCAGTTCTTC.

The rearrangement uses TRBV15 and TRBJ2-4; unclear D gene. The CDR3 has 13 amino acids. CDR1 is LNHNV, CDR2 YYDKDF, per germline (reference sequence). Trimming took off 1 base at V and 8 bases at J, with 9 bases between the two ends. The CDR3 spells CATSRVYQDIQYF. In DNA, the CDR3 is TGTGCCACCAGCAGAGTTTATCAAGACATTCAGTACTTC.

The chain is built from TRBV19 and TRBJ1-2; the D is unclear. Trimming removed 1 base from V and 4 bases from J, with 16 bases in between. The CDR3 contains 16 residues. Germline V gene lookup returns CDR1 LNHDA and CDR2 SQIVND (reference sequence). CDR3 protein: CASSIVGQQGSYGYTF. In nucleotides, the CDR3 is TGTGCCAGTAGTATAGTCGGGCAGCAAGGAAGCTATGGCTACACCTTC.

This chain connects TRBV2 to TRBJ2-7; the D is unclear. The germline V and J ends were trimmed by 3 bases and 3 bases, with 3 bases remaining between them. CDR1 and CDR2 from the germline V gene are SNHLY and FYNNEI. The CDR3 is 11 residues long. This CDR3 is CASSEGYEQYF. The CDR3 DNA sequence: TGTGCCAGCAGTGAGGGCTACGAGCAGTACTTC.

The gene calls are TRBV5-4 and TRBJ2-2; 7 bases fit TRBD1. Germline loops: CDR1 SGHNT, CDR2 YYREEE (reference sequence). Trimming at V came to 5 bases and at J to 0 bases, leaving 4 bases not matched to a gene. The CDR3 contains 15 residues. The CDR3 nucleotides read TGTGCCAGCAGAAACAGGGGACCGAACACCGGGGAGCTGTTTTTT. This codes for CASRNRGPNTGELFF.

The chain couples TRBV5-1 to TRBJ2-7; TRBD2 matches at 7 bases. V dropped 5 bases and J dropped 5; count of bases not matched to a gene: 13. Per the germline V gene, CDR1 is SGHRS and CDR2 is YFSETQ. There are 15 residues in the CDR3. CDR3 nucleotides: TGCGCCAGCAGACCAAGCTTAGGGGACTACGACGAGCAGTACTTC. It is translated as CASRPSLGDYDEQYF.

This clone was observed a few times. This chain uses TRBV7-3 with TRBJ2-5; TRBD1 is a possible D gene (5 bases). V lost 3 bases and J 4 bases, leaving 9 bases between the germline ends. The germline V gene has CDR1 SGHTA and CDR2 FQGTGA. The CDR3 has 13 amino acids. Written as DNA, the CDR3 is TGTGCCAGCAGCTTCAGGGCCCGAGAGACCCAGTACTTC. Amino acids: CASSFRARETQYF.

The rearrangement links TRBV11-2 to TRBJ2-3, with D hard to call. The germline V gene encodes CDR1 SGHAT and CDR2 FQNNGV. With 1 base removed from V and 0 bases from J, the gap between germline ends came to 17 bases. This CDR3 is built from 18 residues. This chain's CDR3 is CASSLVGRSGASTDTQYF. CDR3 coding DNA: TGTGCCAGCAGCTTAGTAGGTCGGAGTGGAGCTAGCACAGATACGCAGTATTTT. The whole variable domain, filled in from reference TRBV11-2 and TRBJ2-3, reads EAGVAQSPRYKIIEKRQSVAFWCNPISGHATLYWYQQILGQGPKLLIQFQNNGVVDDSQLPKDRFSAERLKGVDSTLKIQPAKLEDSAVYLCASSLVGRSGASTDTQYFGPGTRLTVL.

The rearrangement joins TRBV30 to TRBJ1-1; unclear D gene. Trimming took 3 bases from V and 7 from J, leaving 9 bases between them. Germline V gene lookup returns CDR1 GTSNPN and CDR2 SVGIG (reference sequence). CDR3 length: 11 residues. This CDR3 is CAWSVQIEAFF. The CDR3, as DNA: TGTGCCTGGAGCGTACAGATTGAAGCTTTCTTT.

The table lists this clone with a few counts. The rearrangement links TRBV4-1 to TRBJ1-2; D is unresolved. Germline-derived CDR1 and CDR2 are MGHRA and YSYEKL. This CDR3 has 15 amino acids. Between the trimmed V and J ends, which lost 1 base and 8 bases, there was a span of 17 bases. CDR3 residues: CASSQGEGKSRGYTF. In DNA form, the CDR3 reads TGCGCCAGCAGCCAAGGGGAGGGTAAGAGTCGCGGCTACACCTTC.

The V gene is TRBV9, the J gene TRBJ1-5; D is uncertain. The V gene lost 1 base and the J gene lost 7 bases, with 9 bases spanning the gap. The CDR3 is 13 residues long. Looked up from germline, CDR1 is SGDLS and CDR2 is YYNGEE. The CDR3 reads CASSVSLGQPQHF. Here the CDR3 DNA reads TGTGCCAGCAGCGTAAGTCTGGGGCAGCCCCAGCATTTT.

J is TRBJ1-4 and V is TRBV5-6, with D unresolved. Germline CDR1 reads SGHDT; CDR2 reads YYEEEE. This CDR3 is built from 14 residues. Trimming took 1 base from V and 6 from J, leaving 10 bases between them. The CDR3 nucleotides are TGTGCCAGCAGCTTGAGAGGGATGGATGAAAAACTGTTTTTT. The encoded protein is CASSLRGMDEKLFF.

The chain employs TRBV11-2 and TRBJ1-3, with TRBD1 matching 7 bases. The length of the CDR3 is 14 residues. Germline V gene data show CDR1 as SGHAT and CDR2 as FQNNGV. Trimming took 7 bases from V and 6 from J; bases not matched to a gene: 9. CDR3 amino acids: CASNVRGLQNTIYF. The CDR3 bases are TGTGCCAGCAACGTGAGGGGGCTTCAAAACACCATATATTTT.

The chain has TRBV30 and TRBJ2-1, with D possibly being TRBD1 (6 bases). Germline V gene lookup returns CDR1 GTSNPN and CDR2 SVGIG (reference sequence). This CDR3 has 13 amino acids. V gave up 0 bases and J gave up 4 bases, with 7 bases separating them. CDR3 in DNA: TGTGCCTGGAGTGTACAGGGTTACAATGAGCAGTTCTTC. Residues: CAWSVQGYNEQFF.

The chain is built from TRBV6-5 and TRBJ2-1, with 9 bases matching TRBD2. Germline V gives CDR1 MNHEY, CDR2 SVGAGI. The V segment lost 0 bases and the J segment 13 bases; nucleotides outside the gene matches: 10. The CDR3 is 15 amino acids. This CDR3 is CASSYSGASGDRQFF. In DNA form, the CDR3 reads TGTGCCAGCAGTTACTCAGGGGCTAGCGGGGACCGACAGTTCTTC.

The CDR3 region is CASRLGLAYEQYF. For the CDR3, the DNA is TGCGCCAGCAGATTAGGTCTCGCCTACGAGCAGTACTTC. The chain recombines TRBV5-1 with TRBJ2-7, with unresolved D. Germline CDR1 SGHRS, CDR2 YFSETQ. V was shortened by 5 bases and J by 2 bases, with 11 bases between the two germline ends. The CDR3 consists of 13 residues.

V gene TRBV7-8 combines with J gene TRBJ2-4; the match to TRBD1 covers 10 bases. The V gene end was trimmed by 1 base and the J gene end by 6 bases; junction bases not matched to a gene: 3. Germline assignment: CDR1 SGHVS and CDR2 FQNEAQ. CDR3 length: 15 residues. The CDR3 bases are TGTGCCAGCAGCTTAGTTGGGACAGGGGTAAACATTCAGTACTTC. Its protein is CASSLVGTGVNIQYF.

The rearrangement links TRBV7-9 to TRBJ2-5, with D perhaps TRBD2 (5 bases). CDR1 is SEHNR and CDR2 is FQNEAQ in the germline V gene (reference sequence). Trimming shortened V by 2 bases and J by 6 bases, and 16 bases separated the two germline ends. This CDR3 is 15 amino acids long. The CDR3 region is CASSLIGDAPQTQYF. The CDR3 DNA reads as TGTGCCAGCAGCTTAATCGGGGATGCCCCACAGACCCAGTACTTC.

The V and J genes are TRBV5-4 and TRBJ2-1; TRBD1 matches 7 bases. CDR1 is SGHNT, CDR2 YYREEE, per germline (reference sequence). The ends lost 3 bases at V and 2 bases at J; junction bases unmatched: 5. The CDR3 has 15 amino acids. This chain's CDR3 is CASSWRQGAYNEQFF. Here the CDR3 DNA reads TGTGCCAGCAGCTGGCGACAGGGTGCCTACAATGAGCAGTTCTTC.

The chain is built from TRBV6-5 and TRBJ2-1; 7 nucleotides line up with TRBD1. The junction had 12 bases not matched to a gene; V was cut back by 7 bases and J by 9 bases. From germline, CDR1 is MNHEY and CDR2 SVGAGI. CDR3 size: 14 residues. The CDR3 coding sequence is TGTGCCAGCATACAGACAGGGTCTGTCGGTGAGCAGTTCTTC. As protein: CASIQTGSVGEQFF.

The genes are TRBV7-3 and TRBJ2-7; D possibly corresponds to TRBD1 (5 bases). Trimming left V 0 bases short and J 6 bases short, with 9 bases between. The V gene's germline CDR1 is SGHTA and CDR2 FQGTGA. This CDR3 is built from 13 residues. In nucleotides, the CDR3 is TGTGCCAGCAGCTTAACTGGGGCCGTCGAGCAGTACTTC. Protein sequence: CASSLTGAVEQYF.

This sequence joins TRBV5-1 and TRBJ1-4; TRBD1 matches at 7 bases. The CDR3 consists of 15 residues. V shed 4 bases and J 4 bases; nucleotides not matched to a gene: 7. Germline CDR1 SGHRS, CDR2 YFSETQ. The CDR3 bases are TGCGCCAGCAGCCCACGGGACAGCGTTAATGAAAAACTGTTTTTT. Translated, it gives CASSPRDSVNEKLFF. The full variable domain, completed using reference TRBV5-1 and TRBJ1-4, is KAGVTQTPRYLIKTRGQQVTLSCSPISGHRSVSWYQQTPGQGLQFLFEYFSETQRNKGNFPGRFSGRQFSNSRSEMNVSTLELGDSALYLCASSPRDSVNEKLFFGSGTQLSVL.

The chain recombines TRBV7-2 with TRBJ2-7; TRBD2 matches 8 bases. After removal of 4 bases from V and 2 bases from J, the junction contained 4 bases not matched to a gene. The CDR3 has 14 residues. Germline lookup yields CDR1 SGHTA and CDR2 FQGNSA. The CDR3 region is CASSSAGLAYEQYF. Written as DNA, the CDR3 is TGTGCCAGCAGCTCGGCGGGACTAGCCTACGAGCAGTACTTC.